Below, 22 T cell receptor beta chains from the same sample are listed, as sequenced in a study of T-cell reconstitution after alpha-beta-depleted transplantation in children. Unique molecular identifiers were used to barcode this TCRbeta library. TCRdb analysed the PCR reads with MiXCR anew, one entry per CDR3 protein. Of hundreds of thousands of distinct CDR3 sequences in the sample, 15% to 20% were seen once. This specimen was PBMCs, mostly from graft donor cells, taken 360 days after TCRalphabeta/CD19-depleted stem cell transplant. The origin of the receptors is a male patient younger than 18 who had a stem cell transplant for acute lymphoblastic leukemia, so the T cells may come from the graft donor.

This clonotype was counted between two and nine times. The chain is built from TRBV5-1 and TRBJ1-2, with 8 nucleotides matching TRBD1. The CDR3 has 14 amino acids. The junction had 7 bases not matched to a gene; V was cut back by 0 bases and J by 9 bases. Germline-derived CDR1 and CDR2 are SGHRS and YFSETQ. The CDR3 DNA is TGCGCCAGCAGCTTGGGACAGGGGATTGGAAGCTACACCTTC. Its protein product is CASSLGQGIGSYTF.

V is TRBV5-1 and J is TRBJ2-7; D unclear. CDR1 is SGHRS, CDR2 YFSETQ, per germline. Trimming removed 5 bases at V and 6 bases at J, with 12 bases between. The CDR3 is made up of 12 amino acids. CDR3 nucleotide sequence: TGCGCCAGCAGGGGTGGTAACGGCGAGCAGTACTTC. As protein: CASRGGNGEQYF.

The chain joins TRBV9 to TRBJ2-2; D gene uncertain. V was clipped by 0 bases and J by 6 bases, with 6 bases between them. This CDR3 comprises 13 residues. The germline V gene encodes CDR1 SGDLS and CDR2 YYNGEE. The CDR3 loop is CASSVDGPGELFF. The DNA of the CDR3 is TGTGCCAGCAGCGTAGACGGGCCCGGGGAGCTGTTTTTT.

This clonotype was picked up a small number of times. The chain uses TRBV27 and TRBJ2-5; D may be TRBD1 or TRBD2 (5 bases each). The CDR3 is 15 residues long. V shed 4 bases and J shed 5 bases, with 17 bases lying between them. The germline V gene encodes CDR1 MNHEY and CDR2 SMNVEV (reference sequence). The CDR3 sequence: CASSSGPSLGETQYF. The CDR3 DNA reads as TGTGCCAGCAGTTCGGGACCTTCGCTGGGGGAGACCCAGTACTTC.

V usage is TRBV21-1 and J usage is TRBJ2-2. TRBV21-1 represents a pseudogene. The CDR3 has 14 amino acids. CDR3 DNA sequence: TGTGCCAGCAGCAAAGAACCATCCACCGGGGAGCTGTTTTTT. Protein: CASSKEPSTGELFF.

The chain carries TRBV4-1 and TRBJ2-2; tentatively, D is TRBD1 (8 bases). Trimming removed 7 bases from V and 7 bases from J, with 19 bases in between. Per the germline V gene, CDR1 is MGHRA and CDR2 is YSYEKL. The CDR3 covers 15 residues. CDR3 bases: TGCGCCAGCACTTACAGGACAGGGAGGGACGGGGAGCTGTTTTTT. This encodes CASTYRTGRDGELFF.

There are a few counts of this clonotype. The chain has TRBV5-1 and TRBJ2-1; perhaps TRBD2 as D (5 bases). V shed 0 bases and J shed 6 bases, with 13 bases lying between them. This CDR3 is 15 amino acids long. Germline values: CDR1 SGHRS, CDR2 YFSETQ. The CDR3 spells CASSLGSGQANEQFF. The CDR3 coding sequence is TGCGCCAGCAGCTTGGGCAGCGGCCAGGCCAATGAGCAGTTCTTC.

The chain recombines TRBV5-1 with TRBJ2-3; 7 bases agree with TRBD2. There are 15 residues in the CDR3. V dropped 5 bases and J dropped 4; count of bases not matched to a gene: 10. Looked up from germline, CDR1 is SGHRS and CDR2 is YFSETQ. The CDR3 coding sequence is TGCGCCAGCAGGTTCGGCGGGAGAGGTGCAGATACGCAGTATTTT. Translated: CASRFGGRGADTQYF.

This rearrangement joins TRBV29-1 to TRBJ2-2; the D call may be TRBD1 or TRBD2 (6 bases each). Trimming pared 5 bases from V and 6 bases from J, leaving 13 bases between. CDR1 is SQVTM and CDR2 is ANQGSEA in the germline V gene. This CDR3 spans 13 amino acids. This CDR3 is CSVYGGRPGELFF. CDR3 sequence (DNA): TGCAGCGTTTATGGGGGGCGCCCCGGGGAGCTGTTTTTT.

This clonotype was seen a few times. V usage is TRBV5-1 and J usage is TRBJ2-3, with D perhaps assigned TRBD1 or TRBD2 (5 bases each). Trimming removed 2 bases from V and 1 base from J, with 14 bases in between. The CDR3 sequence is 16 residues long. Germline-derived CDR1 and CDR2 are SGHRS and YFSETQ. The CDR3 DNA reads as TGCGCCAGCAGCTTTATGGGACCCGGGGGCACAGATACGCAGTATTTT. Amino acids: CASSFMGPGGTDTQYF.

The J gene is TRBJ2-1, the V gene TRBV24-1; TRBD2 aligns across 9 bases. Germline V lookup: CDR1 KGHDR, CDR2 SFDVKD. The CDR3 length is 15 residues. V was pared by 7 bases and J by 2 bases, with 5 bases of the junction left unmatched. The CDR3 loop is CATRKSGRTYNEQFF. Here the CDR3 DNA reads TGTGCCACCAGGAAAAGCGGGAGGACCTACAATGAGCAGTTCTTC.

This clonotype has ten or more counts. The V and J genes are TRBV5-1 and TRBJ2-2; D ambiguous. The V end was cut by 0 bases, the J end by 6 bases, with 6 bases between. The CDR3 is made up of 13 amino acids. CDR1 is SGHRS and CDR2 is YFSETQ in the germline V gene. The DNA for the CDR3 is TGCGCCAGCAGCTTGGGTAATCCCGGGGAGCTGTTTTTT. As protein: CASSLGNPGELFF.

This clonotype was seen only a few times. The V and J genes are TRBV4-2 and TRBJ2-2; TRBD2 matches 8 bases. CDR3 size: 18 residues. CDR1 is LGHNA and CDR2 is YNFKEQ in the germline V gene. J lost 5 bases, V lost 0 bases, and 11 bases had no gene match. The CDR3, as DNA: TGTGCCAGCAGCCAAGAGGGCAGGCCTAGCGGGTTTACCGGGGAGCTGTTTTTT. Translation: CASSQEGRPSGFTGELFF.

CDR3 nucleotides: TGCGCCAGCAGCTTGGCCCGGGTTAGCGGGGGCTACGAGCAGTACTTC. Its protein product is CASSLARVSGGYEQYF. This chain joins TRBV5-1 and TRBJ2-7, with 9 bases aligning to TRBD2. Unmatched junction bases numbered 7, after V lost 0 bases and J lost 3 bases. This CDR3 region has 16 residues. Germline V gives CDR1 SGHRS, CDR2 YFSETQ. Based on the CDR3 plus reference TRBV5-1 and TRBJ2-7, the full variable domain is KAGVTQTPRYLIKTRGQQVTLSCSPISGHRSVSWYQQTPGQGLQFLFEYFSETQRNKGNFPGRFSGRQFSNSRSEMNVSTLELGDSALYLCASSLARVSGGYEQYFGPGTRLTVT.

Many counts were recorded for this clonotype. The chain couples TRBV27 to TRBJ2-5; D gene unclear. CDR3 length: 11 amino acids. Trimming left V 1 base short and J 7 bases short, with 4 bases between. CDR1 is MNHEY and CDR2 is SMNVEV in the germline V gene (reference sequence). CDR3 sequence reads: CASSLYGTQYF. CDR3 coding DNA: TGTGCCAGCAGTTTATATGGGACCCAGTACTTC.

This clonotype was seen a handful of times. The J gene is TRBJ2-7, the V gene TRBV20-1, with 10 positions matching TRBD1. This CDR3 is 14 amino acids long. Germline CDR1 reads DFQATT; CDR2 reads SNEGSKA (reference sequence). With V trimmed by 5 bases and J by 2 bases, 6 bases remained unmatched. The CDR3 reads CSARAGQGTYEQYF. For the CDR3, the DNA is TGCAGTGCTCGGGCGGGACAGGGGACCTACGAGCAGTACTTC.

This clonotype was seen only a few times. V is TRBV4-2 and J is TRBJ2-6; D possibly corresponds to TRBD2 (5 bases). Germline loops: CDR1 LGHNA, CDR2 YNFKEQ. The CDR3 contains 19 residues. The V end lost 0 bases, the J end lost 0 bases, and 15 bases lay between the germline ends. CDR3 coding DNA: TGTGCCAGCAGCCAAGACCCCCAGATTAGCGACTCTGGGGCCAACGTCCTGACTTTC. Its protein is CASSQDPQISDSGANVLTF.

This clonotype was observed many times. This chain links TRBV29-1 with TRBJ2-1; no clear D gene. The CDR3 consists of 11 residues. Trimming removed 0 bases from V and 10 bases from J, with 7 bases in between. Germline V gene sequence: CDR1 SQVTM, CDR2 ANQGSEA. This chain's CDR3 is CSVEDGLEQFF. The CDR3 region has the DNA TGCAGCGTTGAAGATGGCTTAGAGCAGTTCTTC.

This clonotype occurred many times. As DNA, the CDR3 is TGCGCCAGCAGCTGGGACAGCGCAACTAATGAAAAACTGTTTTTT. Translated, it gives CASSWDSATNEKLFF. The V call is TRBV5-1, the J call TRBJ1-4; TRBD1 matches 7 bases. Germline CDR1 reads SGHRS; CDR2 reads YFSETQ. This CDR3 spans 15 amino acids. Losses at the gene ends were 3 bases for V and 0 bases for J; bases not matched to a gene: 2.

This clonotype was seen at least ten times. The V and J genes are TRBV12-3 or TRBV12-4 and TRBJ2-2, with D maybe TRBD1 (6 bases). V was shortened by 5 bases and J by 7 bases, with 14 bases between the two germline ends. The CDR3 length is 14 residues. The CDR3: CASSQRQAIGELFF. Written as DNA, the CDR3 is TGTGCCAGCAGTCAGAGACAGGCCATCGGGGAGCTGTTTTTT.

The V call is TRBV12-3 or TRBV12-4, the J call TRBJ1-2, with D hard to call. V lost 6 bases and J lost 8, with 13 bases in between. This CDR3 has 12 amino acids. The CDR3 region has the DNA TGTGCCAGCAGCCGGAAGAGTCAAGGCTACACCTTC. It translates to CASSRKSQGYTF.

This clonotype appeared many times. The rearrangement links TRBV5-1 to TRBJ2-3; D is uncertain. The CDR3 is made up of 13 amino acids. V dropped 2 bases and J dropped 2 bases, with 6 bases sitting between them. Germline V gene sequence: CDR1 SGHRS, CDR2 YFSETQ. The CDR3 sequence is CASSFGNTDTQYF. CDR3 coding DNA: TGCGCCAGCAGCTTTGGGAACACAGATACGCAGTATTTT.